These T cell receptor beta chains were read from a single sample in a study of T cells in Graves' hyperthyroidism and ophthalmopathy. Each CDR3 protein gets one entry after TCRdb re-called the multiplex PCR reads with MiXCR. The profile shows hundreds of thousands of distinct CDR3 sequences, 30% to 40% of them singletons. Sequencing was done on a sample of blood. These receptors all stem from a middle-aged woman with Graves' hyperthyroidism. CDR3s include the opening cysteine and the closing phenylalanine or tryptophan. Fields, in order: CDR3 protein, CDR3 DNA, D gene, V gene, J gene, clone size. The D gene is left open where the match is weak. Clone size is stated in some rows and not others, as once, few, many or a class when expanded.

CDR3: CASSSGHGSSGANVLTF; DNA: TGCGCCAGCAGCTCCGGACATGGTAGCTCTGGGGCCAACGTCCTGACTTTC; D: NA; V: TRBV5-1; J: TRBJ2-6; size: NA
CDR3: CASSWGGGQPQHF; DNA: TGTGCCAGCAGCTGGGGGGGAGGTCAGCCCCAGCATTTT; D: NA; V: TRBV7-6; J: TRBJ1-5; size: many
CDR3: CSVEDPQGWAFF; DNA: TGCAGCGTTGAAGATCCCCAGGGGTGGGCTTTCTTT; D: NA; V: TRBV29-1; J: TRBJ1-1; size: many
CDR3: CASSNQVGSFYGYTF; DNA: TGTGCCAGCAGCAATCAAGTCGGGAGTTTCTATGGCTACACCTTC; D: NA; V: TRBV5-6; J: TRBJ1-2; size: few
CDR3: CASSLWPLGGGNTIYF; DNA: TGTGCCAGCAGCTTATGGCCCCTGGGGGGTGGAAACACCATATATTTT; D: NA; V: TRBV7-6; J: TRBJ1-3; size: NA
CDR3: CASSSRADYGYTF; DNA: TGTGCCAGCAGCTCCCGGGCCGATTATGGCTACACCTTC; D: NA; V: TRBV5-4; J: TRBJ1-2; size: NA
CDR3: CASSQTRDSSYTF; DNA: TGTGCCAGCAGCCAAACCCGGGACAGCTCCTACACCTTC; D: TRBD1; V: TRBV6-5; J: TRBJ1-2; size: NA
CDR3: CASSAPGTHGKPQHF; DNA: TGTGCCAGCAGCGCCCCCGGGACCCACGGGAAGCCCCAGCATTTT; D: NA; V: TRBV9; J: TRBJ1-5; size: NA
CDR3: CASSQVQYSGNTIYF; DNA: TGCGCCAGCAGCCAAGTTCAGTACTCTGGAAACACCATATATTTT; D: NA; V: TRBV4-3; J: TRBJ1-3; size: few
CDR3: CASSPRTGCNASVDYGYTF; DNA: TGTGCCAGCAGTCCCCGCACAGGGTGTAACGCGTCGGTCGACTATGGCTACACCTTC; D: NA; V: TRBV5-1; J: TRBJ1-2; size: once
CDR3: CASSSRGGAYGYTF; DNA: TGTGCCAGCAGTTCCAGGGGGGGGGCGTATGGCTACACCTTC; D: TRBD1; V: TRBV12-3/TRBV12-4; J: TRBJ1-2; size: many
CDR3: CASGPSPDRSSGNTIYF; DNA: TGTGCCAGCGGCCCCTCCCCGGACAGGTCCTCTGGAAACACCATATATTTT; D: TRBD1; V: TRBV7-2; J: TRBJ1-3; size: NA
CDR3: CASSARTGAYEQYF; DNA: TGTGCCAGCAGTGCAAGGACAGGGGCCTACGAGCAGTACTTC; D: TRBD1; V: TRBV6-1; J: TRBJ2-7; size: few
CDR3: CATGQYNQPQHF; DNA: TGCGCCACCGGACAGTACAATCAGCCCCAGCATTTT; D: NA; V: TRBV10-1; J: TRBJ1-5; size: NA
CDR3: CSAEGASKKETQYF; DNA: TGCAGTGCCGAGGGGGCTAGCAAAAAAGAGACCCAATACTTC; D: TRBD1; V: TRBV20-1; J: TRBJ2-5; size: once
CDR3: CASSLFEGAQYF; DNA: TGTGCCAGCAGCTTATTCGAGGGGGCCCAGTACTTC; D: NA; V: TRBV7-2; J: TRBJ2-5; size: many
CDR3: CSAREGPDSLGSYNSPLHF; DNA: TGCAGTGCTAGAGAGGGACCTGACAGTCTGGGGTCCTATAATTCACCCCTCCACTTT; D: NA; V: TRBV20-1; J: TRBJ1-6; size: NA
CDR3: CASSLLEGLKETQYF; DNA: TGTGCCAGCAGCTTATTGGAGGGCCTGAAAGAGACCCAGTACTTC; D: NA; V: TRBV7-2; J: TRBJ2-5; size: few
CDR3: CSGLWDPYEQYF; DNA: TGCAGCGGCCTGTGGGATCCGTACGAGCAGTACTTC; D: NA; V: TRBV29-1; J: TRBJ2-7; size: many
CDR3: CAISHSGTGKYEQYF; DNA: TGTGCCATCAGTCACTCCGGGACAGGGAAGTACGAGCAGTACTTC; D: TRBD1; V: TRBV10-3; J: TRBJ2-7; size: many
CDR3: CASSQSGVGSPLHF; DNA: TGCGCCAGCAGTCAATCCGGGGTCGGTTCACCCCTCCACTTT; D: NA; V: TRBV10-2; J: TRBJ1-6; size: few
CDR3: CASRRIQGQPQHF; DNA: TGTGCCAGCAGGAGGATTCAGGGCCAGCCCCAGCATTTT; D: NA; V: TRBV12-3/TRBV12-4; J: TRBJ1-5; size: many
CDR3: CATSSLNYGYTF; DNA: TGTGCCACCAGCAGCTTAAACTATGGCTACACCTTC; D: NA; V: TRBV15; J: TRBJ1-2; size: NA
CDR3: CSARPGQASSEAFF; DNA: TGCAGCGCCCGACCGGGACAGGCTTCAAGTGAAGCTTTCTTT; D: TRBD1; V: TRBV29-1; J: TRBJ1-1; size: NA
CDR3: CASSLQLESPLHF; DNA: TGTGCCAGCAGCTTACAACTCGAATCACCCCTCCACTTT; D: NA; V: TRBV7-2; J: TRBJ1-6; size: many
CDR3: CASKGAPTYTEEQYF; DNA: TGTGCCAGCAAGGGAGCACCTACTTACACGGAAGAGCAGTACTTC; D: NA; V: TRBV6-6; J: TRBJ2-7; size: NA
CDR3: CASNAVWGRPYEQYF; DNA: TGTGCCAGCAACGCCGTTTGGGGGAGGCCCTACGAGCAGTACTTC; D: NA; V: TRBV6-6; J: TRBJ2-7; size: NA
CDR3: CAISERTGAGANVLTF; DNA: TGTGCCATCAGTGAGAGAACAGGAGCAGGGGCCAACGTCCTGACTTTC; D: NA; V: TRBV10-3; J: TRBJ2-6; size: NA
CDR3: CASSRQGEDEAFF; DNA: TGCGCCAGCAGCCGACAGGGTGAGGATGAAGCTTTCTTT; D: TRBD1; V: TRBV4-1; J: TRBJ1-1; size: few
CDR3: CASSVGVTSGANVLTF; DNA: TGCGCCAGCAGCGTAGGGGTTACCTCTGGGGCCAACGTCCTGACTTTC; D: NA; V: TRBV5-1; J: TRBJ2-6; size: NA
CDR3: CTSSPGVSYEQYF; DNA: TGTACCAGCAGCCCCGGAGTGTCCTACGAGCAGTACTTC; D: NA; V: TRBV7-2; J: TRBJ2-7; size: NA
CDR3: CASSPWERHGGRGAYNSPLHF; DNA: TGTGCCAGCAGCCCGTGGGAGCGACACGGCGGCCGGGGGGCCTATAATTCACCCCTCCACTTT; D: NA; V: TRBV9; J: TRBJ1-6; size: few
CDR3: CASSDRGTEAFF; DNA: TGTGCCAGCAGTGACAGGGGCACTGAAGCTTTCTTT; D: NA; V: TRBV25-1; J: TRBJ1-1; size: many
CDR3: CSASTSGGFQETQYF; DNA: TGCAGTGCTAGTACCAGTGGGGGGTTCCAAGAGACCCAGTACTTC; D: NA; V: TRBV20-1; J: TRBJ2-5; size: NA
CDR3: CASSGRDRDHEQYF; DNA: TGTGCCAGTAGCGGGAGGGACAGGGACCACGAGCAGTACTTC; D: TRBD2; V: TRBV5-4; J: TRBJ2-7; size: NA
CDR3: CASSYSSIGNWETQYF; DNA: TGTGCCAGCAGTTACTCGTCGATAGGGAATTGGGAGACCCAGTACTTC; D: NA; V: TRBV6-5; J: TRBJ2-5; size: NA
CDR3: CATSDPKGGGTEAFF; DNA: TGTGCCACCAGTGACCCTAAAGGGGGAGGGACTGAAGCTTTCTTT; D: NA; V: TRBV24-1; J: TRBJ1-1; size: many
CDR3: CAISESQATFYEQYF; DNA: TGTGCCATCAGTGAGTCGCAGGCCACCTTCTACGAGCAGTACTTC; D: NA; V: TRBV10-3; J: TRBJ2-7; size: few
CDR3: CAISESAPTVSTEAFF; DNA: TGTGCCATCAGTGAGTCGGCCCCTACTGTAAGCACTGAAGCTTTCTTT; D: NA; V: TRBV10-3; J: TRBJ1-1; size: many
CDR3: CATSRDMANTIYF; DNA: TGTGCCACCAGCAGAGATATGGCAAACACCATATATTTT; D: NA; V: TRBV15; J: TRBJ1-3; size: NA
CDR3: CAIRDSWTGGYTF; DNA: TGTGCCATCAGGGACAGTTGGACCGGTGGCTACACCTTC; D: NA; V: TRBV10-3; J: TRBJ1-2; size: NA